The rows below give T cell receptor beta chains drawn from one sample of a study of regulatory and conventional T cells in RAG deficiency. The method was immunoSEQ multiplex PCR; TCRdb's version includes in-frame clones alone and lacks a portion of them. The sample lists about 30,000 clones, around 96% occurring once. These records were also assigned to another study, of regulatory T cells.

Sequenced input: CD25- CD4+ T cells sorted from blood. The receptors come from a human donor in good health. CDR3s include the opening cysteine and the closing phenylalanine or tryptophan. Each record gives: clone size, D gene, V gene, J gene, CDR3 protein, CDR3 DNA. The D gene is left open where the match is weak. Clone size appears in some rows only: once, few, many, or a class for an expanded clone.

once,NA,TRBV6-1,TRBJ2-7,CASSERSSPTEQYF,TGTGCCAGCAGTGAACGTAGCAGCCCTACCGAGCAGTACTTC
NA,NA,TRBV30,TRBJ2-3,CAWSVAGFDTQYF,TGTGCCTGGAGTGTAGCAGGATTCGATACGCAGTATTTT
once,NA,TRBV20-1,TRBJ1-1,CSASFGEAFF,TGCAGTGCTAGTTTCGGGGAAGCTTTCTTT
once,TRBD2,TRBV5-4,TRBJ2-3,CASSSSGTTTDTQYF,TGTGCCAGCAGCTCTAGCGGGACTACCACAGATACGCAGTATTTT
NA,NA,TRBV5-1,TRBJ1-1,CASSTENTEAFF,TGCGCCAGCAGCACAGAGAACACTGAAGCTTTCTTT
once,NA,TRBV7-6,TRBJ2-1,CASSKSGDEQFF,TGTGCCAGCAGCAAATCGGGGGATGAGCAGTTCTTC
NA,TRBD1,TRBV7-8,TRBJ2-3,CASSLLGAGGKDTQYF,TGTGCCAGCAGCTTACTGGGGGCAGGGGGAAAGGATACGCAGTATTTT
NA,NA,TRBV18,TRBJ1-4,CASSPRTGEEKLFF,TGTGCCAGCTCACCGCGAACCGGAGAGGAAAAACTGTTTTTT
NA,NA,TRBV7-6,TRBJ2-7,CASSPRDTSYEQYF,TGTGCCAGCAGCCCCAGGGACACAAGCTACGAGCAGTACTTC
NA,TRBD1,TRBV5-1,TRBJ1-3,CASSLDRGSGNTIYF,TGCGCCAGCAGCTTGGACAGGGGATCTGGAAACACCATATATTTT
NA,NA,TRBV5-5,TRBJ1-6,CASSLALRGGLNSPLHF,TGTGCCAGCAGCTTGGCTCTCCGAGGAGGCCTTAATTCACCCCTCCACTTT
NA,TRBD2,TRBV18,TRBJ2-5,CASSPGGQETQYF,TGTGCCAGCTCTCCGGGGGGGCAAGAGACCCAGTACTTC
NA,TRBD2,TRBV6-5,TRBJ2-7,CASIPTSGATYEQYF,TGTGCCAGCATCCCGACTAGCGGGGCAACCTACGAGCAGTACTTC
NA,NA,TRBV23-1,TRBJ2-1,CASSQSRLAGLNEQFF,TGCGCCAGCAGTCAATCCAGGCTAGCCGGCCTAAATGAGCAGTTCTTC
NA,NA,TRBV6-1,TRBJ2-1,CASDDLYNEQFF,TGTGCCAGTGACGACTTATACAATGAGCAGTTCTTC
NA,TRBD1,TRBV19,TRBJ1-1,CASSINWDRGDFF,TGTGCCAGTAGTATAAATTGGGACAGGGGCGACTTCTTT
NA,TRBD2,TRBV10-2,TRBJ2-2,CASSEGREGLANTGELFF,TGCGCCAGCAGTGAGGGTAGGGAGGGGCTAGCGAACACCGGGGAGCTGTTTTTT
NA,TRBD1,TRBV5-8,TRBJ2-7,CASSWPRTGTYEQYF,TGTGCCAGCAGCTGGCCTAGGACAGGGACCTACGAGCAGTACTTC
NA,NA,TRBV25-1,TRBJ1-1,CASSDGRFPSVNTEAFF,TGTGCCAGCAGTGACGGCAGGTTCCCCTCCGTAAACACTGAAGCTTTCTTT
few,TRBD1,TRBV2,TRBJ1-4,CASRTDRVANEKLFF,TGTGCCAGCAGAACAGACAGGGTTGCTAATGAAAAACTGTTTTTT
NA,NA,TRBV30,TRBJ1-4,CAWSLQGSNEKLFF,TGTGCCTGGAGTCTACAGGGTTCTAATGAAAAACTGTTTTTT
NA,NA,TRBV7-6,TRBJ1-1,CASSLARGTEAFF,TGTGCCAGCAGCTTAGCGCGGGGCACTGAAGCTTTCTTT
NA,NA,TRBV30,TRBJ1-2,CAWIPGLLNGYTF,TGTGCCTGGATACCCGGTCTCCTAAATGGCTACACCTTC
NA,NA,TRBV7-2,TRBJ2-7,CASSLEGGGISHSFF,TGTGCCAGCAGCTTAGAAGGCGGGGGCATTAGCCATAGTTTTTTC
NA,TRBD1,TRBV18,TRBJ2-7,CASSRTGQGAEQYF,TGTGCCAGTTCGAGGACGGGACAGGGGGCCGAGCAGTACTTC
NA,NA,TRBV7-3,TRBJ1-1,CASSLGGAQNTEAFF,TGTGCCAGCAGCTTAGGGGGGGCGCAGAACACTGAAGCTTTCTTT
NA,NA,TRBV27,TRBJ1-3,CASSTGPSGNTIYF,TGTGCCAGCAGCACAGGGCCTTCTGGAAACACCATATATTTT
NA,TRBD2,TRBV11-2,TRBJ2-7,CASSLVAGGGSSYEQYF,TGTGCCAGCAGCTTAGTCGCGGGGGGCGGATCTTCCTACGAGCAGTACTTC
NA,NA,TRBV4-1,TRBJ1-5,CASSLAVDRDNQPQHF,TGCGCCAGCAGCCTTGCTGTGGACAGAGATAATCAGCCCCAGCATTTT
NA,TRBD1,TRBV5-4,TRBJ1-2,CASSIGQARTYGYTF,TGTGCCAGCAGCATCGGACAGGCGCGCACCTATGGCTACACCTTC
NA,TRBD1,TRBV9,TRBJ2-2,CASSVVVGGLGTGELFF,TGTGCCAGCAGCGTAGTAGTAGGGGGCTTGGGCACCGGGGAGCTGTTTTTT
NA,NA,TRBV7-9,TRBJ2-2,CASSLASIGEYPNTGELFF,TGTGCCAGCAGCTTAGCTAGTATAGGGGAATACCCGAACACCGGGGAGCTGTTTTTT
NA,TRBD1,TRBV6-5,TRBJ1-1,CASSDRGGSEAFF,TGTGCCAGCAGCGACAGGGGCGGGTCTGAAGCTTTCTTT
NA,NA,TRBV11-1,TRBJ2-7,CASEGNPGEQYF,TGTGCCAGCGAGGGAAATCCAGGCGAGCAGTACTTC
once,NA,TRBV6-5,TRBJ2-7,CASSYSFAAPYEQYF,TGTGCCAGCAGTTACTCTTTTGCGGCACCCTACGAGCAGTACTTC
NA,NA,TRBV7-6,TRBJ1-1,CASSPISREGTEAFF,TGTGCCAGCAGCCCCATTAGCAGGGAAGGCACTGAAGCTTTCTTT
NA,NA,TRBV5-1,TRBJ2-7,CASSLVGLNYEQYF,TGCGCCAGCAGCTTGGTGGGACTTAACTACGAGCAGTACTTC
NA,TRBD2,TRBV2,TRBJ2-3,CASRTSGSGTDTQYF,TGTGCCAGCAGAACTAGCGGGAGCGGCACAGATACGCAGTATTTT
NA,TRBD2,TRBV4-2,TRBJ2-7,CASSQGTSVFVEQYF,TGTGCCAGCAGCCAAGGGACTAGCGTTTTTGTCGAGCAGTACTTC
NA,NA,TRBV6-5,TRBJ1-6,CASSSREDSPLHF,TGTGCCAGCAGTAGCCGTGAGGATTCACCCCTCCACTTT
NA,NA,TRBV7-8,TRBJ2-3,CASSLAGAIADTQYF,TGTGCCAGCAGCTTAGCGGGGGCCATCGCAGATACGCAGTATTTT
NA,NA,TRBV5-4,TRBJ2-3,CASSLQLNRDTDTQYF,TGTGCCAGCAGCTTGCAGTTGAACAGGGACACAGATACGCAGTATTTT
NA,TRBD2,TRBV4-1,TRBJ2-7,CASSQYLAGGPGYEQYF,TGCGCCAGCAGCCAATATCTAGCGGGAGGGCCGGGATACGAGCAGTACTTC
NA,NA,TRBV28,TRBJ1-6,CASSARVGPNSPLHF,TGTGCCAGCAGTGCCAGGGTGGGCCCGAATTCACCCCTCCACTTT
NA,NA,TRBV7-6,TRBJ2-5,CASSQRSRGETQYF,TGTGCCAGCAGCCAACGTTCCAGGGGAGAGACCCAGTACTTC
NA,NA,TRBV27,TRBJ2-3,CASSSRVMTDTQYF,TGTGCCAGCAGTTCTCGGGTGATGACAGATACGCAGTATTTT
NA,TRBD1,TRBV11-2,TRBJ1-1,CASSHRGLREAFF,TGTGCCAGCAGCCACAGGGGTTTGAGAGAAGCTTTCTTT
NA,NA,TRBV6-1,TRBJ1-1,CASNNDRLIEAFF,TGTGCCAGCAATAACGACAGGTTGATTGAAGCTTTCTTT
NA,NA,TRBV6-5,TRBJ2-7,CASSYGRQGAYEQYF,TGTGCCAGCAGTTACGGGAGGCAGGGGGCCTACGAGCAGTACTTC
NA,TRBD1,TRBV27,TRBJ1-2,CASKYTPQGAYGYTF,TGTGCCAGCAAATATACCCCGCAGGGGGCTTATGGCTACACCTTC
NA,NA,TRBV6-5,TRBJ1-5,CASSSTGGGNQPQHF,TGTGCCAGCAGTTCTACGGGTGGGGGGAATCAGCCCCAGCATTTT
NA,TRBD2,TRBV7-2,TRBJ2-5,CASSPRTSGGAETQYF,TGTGCCAGCAGCCCCCGGACTAGCGGGGGGGCGGAGACCCAGTACTTC
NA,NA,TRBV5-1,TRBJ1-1,CASSLRGESAEAFF,TGCGCCAGCAGCTTGCGGGGGGAAAGCGCTGAAGCTTTCTTT
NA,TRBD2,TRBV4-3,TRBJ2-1,CASSQERASGEYNEQFF,TGCGCCAGCAGCCAAGAACGGGCTAGCGGGGAGTACAATGAGCAGTTCTTC